Included here is one T cell receptor beta chain sequence, with context. In the original analysis: Reference gene primer amplification gave estimated nucleated cell counts. TCRdb's copy holds only in-frame clones and misses some; the assay was immunoSEQ multiplex PCR. Clonal size and the V and J genes are those of that table, whereas D and trimming came from the DNA. Of about 54,000 clones detected, around 78% appear once; the ten largest clones hold about 5.8%. The sample is drawn from a study of blood T cell repertoires in COVID-19. The origin of this receptor is a human donor in a cohort sampled during active COVID-19. Sequenced material: peripheral blood.

In DNA, the CDR3 is TGTGCCAGTAGTCCGCGGACTAGCGGGGCAGATACGCAGTATTTT. This encodes CASSPRTSGADTQYF. The chain couples TRBV19 to TRBJ2-3; 12 bases fit TRBD2. The germline V gene encodes CDR1 LNHDA and CDR2 SQIVND (reference sequence). This CDR3 has 15 residues. J lost 4 bases, V lost 5 bases, and 4 bases had no gene match.